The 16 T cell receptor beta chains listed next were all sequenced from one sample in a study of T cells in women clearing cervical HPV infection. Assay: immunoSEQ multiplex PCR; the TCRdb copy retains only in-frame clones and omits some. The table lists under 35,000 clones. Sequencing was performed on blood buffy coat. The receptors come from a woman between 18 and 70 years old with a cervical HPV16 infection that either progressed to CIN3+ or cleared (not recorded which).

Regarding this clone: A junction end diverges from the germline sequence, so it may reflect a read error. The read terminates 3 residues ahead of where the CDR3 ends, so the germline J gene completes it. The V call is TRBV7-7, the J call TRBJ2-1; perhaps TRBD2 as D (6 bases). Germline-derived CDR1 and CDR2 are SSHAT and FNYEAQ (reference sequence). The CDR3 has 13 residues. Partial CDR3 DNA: TGTGCTAGCAGCTCGGGACTTATCTATGAG. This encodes CASSSGLIYE. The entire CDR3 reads CASSSGLIYEQFF.

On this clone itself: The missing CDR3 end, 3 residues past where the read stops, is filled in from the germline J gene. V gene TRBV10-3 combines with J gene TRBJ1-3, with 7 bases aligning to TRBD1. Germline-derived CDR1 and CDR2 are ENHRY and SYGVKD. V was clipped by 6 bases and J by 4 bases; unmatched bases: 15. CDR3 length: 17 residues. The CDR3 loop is CAIRSDRPSFKGNTIYF. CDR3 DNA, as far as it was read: TGTGCCATCAGGTCGGACAGGCCTAGCTTTAAAGGAAACACC.

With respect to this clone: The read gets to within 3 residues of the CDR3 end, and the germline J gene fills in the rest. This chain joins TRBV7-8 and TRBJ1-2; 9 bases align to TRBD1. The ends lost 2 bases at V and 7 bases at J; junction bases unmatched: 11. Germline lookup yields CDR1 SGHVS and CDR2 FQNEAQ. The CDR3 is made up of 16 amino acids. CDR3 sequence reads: CASSLRFGTGTLGYTF. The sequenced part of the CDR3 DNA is TGTGCCAGCAGCTTACGGTTTGGGACAGGGACGCTTGGC.

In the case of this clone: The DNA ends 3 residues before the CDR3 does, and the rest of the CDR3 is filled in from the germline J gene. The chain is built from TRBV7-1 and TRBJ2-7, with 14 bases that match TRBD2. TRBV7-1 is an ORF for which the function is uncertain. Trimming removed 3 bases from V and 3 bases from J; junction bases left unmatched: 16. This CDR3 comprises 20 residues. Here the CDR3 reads CASSSNFPGLAGVGLYEQYF. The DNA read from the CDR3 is TGTGCCAGCAGCTCCAATTTCCCGGGACTAGCGGGAGTAGGGCTCTACGAG.

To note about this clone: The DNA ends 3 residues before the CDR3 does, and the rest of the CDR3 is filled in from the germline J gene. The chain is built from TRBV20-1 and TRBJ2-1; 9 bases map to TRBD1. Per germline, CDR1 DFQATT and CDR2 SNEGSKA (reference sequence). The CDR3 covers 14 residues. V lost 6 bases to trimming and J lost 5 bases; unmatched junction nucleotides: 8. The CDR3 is CSALQGARDNEQFF. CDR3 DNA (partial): TGCAGTGCCCTACAGGGGGCGCGAGACAATGAG.

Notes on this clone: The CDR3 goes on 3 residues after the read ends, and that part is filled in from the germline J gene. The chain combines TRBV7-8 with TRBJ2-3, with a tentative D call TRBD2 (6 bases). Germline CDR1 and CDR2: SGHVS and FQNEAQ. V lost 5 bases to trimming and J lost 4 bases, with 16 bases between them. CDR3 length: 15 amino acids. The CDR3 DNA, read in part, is TGTGCCAGCAGCCCCCGGACTAAGAGCGCAGATACG. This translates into CASSPRTKSADT. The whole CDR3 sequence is CASSPRTKSADTQYF.

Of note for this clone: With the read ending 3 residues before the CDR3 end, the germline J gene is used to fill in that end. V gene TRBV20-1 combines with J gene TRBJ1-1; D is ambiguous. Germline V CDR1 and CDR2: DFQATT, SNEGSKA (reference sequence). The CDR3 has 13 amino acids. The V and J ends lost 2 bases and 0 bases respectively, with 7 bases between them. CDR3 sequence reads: CSARFSVNTEAFF. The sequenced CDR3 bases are TGCAGTGCTAGATTCTCAGTGAACACTGAA.

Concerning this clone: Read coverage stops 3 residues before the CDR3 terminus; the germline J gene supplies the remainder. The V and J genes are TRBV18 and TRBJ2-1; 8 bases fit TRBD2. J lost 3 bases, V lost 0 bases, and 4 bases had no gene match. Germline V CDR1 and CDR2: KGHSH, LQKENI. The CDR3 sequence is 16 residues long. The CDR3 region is CASSPPSLAGYNEQFF. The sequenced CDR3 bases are TGTGCCAGCTCACCACCGTCGCTAGCGGGCTACAATGAG.

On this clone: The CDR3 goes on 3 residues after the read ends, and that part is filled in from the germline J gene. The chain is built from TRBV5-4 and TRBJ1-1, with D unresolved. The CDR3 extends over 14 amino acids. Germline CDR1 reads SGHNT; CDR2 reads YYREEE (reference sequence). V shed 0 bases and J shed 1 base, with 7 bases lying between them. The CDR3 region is CASSLDRENTEAFF. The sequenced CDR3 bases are TGTGCCAGCAGCTTGGATAGAGAGAACACTGAA. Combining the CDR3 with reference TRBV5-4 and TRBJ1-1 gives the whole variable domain ETGVTQSPTHLIKTRGQQVTLRCSSQSGHNTVSWYQQALGQGPQFIFQYYREEENGRGNFPPRFSGLQFPNYSSELNVNALELDDSALYLCASSLDRENTEAFFGQGTRLTVV.

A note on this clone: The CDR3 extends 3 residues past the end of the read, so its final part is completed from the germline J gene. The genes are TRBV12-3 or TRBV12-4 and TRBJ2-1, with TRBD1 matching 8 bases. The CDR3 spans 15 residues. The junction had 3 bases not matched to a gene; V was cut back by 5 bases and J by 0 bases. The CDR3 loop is CASSPTGGSYNEQFF. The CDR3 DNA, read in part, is TGTGCCAGCAGTCCCACAGGGGGCTCCTACAATGAG.

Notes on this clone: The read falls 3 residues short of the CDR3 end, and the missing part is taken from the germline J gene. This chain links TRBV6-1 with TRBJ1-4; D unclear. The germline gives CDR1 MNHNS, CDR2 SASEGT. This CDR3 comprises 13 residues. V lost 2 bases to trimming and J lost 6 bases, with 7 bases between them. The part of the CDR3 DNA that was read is TGTGCCAGCAGTGAAATTCAGGATGAAAAA. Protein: CASSEIQDEK. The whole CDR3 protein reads CASSEIQDEKLFF.

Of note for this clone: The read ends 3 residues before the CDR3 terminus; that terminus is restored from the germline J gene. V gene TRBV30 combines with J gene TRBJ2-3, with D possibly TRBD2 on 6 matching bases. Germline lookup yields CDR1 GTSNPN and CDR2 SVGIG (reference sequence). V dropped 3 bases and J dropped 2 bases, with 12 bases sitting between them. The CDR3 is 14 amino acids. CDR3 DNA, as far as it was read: TGTGCCTGGAGGGGCGGGGTAATCACAGATACG. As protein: CAWRGGVITDT. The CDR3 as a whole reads CAWRGGVITDTQYF.

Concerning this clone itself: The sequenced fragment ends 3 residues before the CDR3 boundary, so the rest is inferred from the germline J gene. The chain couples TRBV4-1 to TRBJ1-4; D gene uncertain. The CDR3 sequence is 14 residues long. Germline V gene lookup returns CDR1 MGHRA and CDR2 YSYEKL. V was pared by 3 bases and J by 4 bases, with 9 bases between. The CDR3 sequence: CASSQFQINEKLFF. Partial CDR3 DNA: TGCGCCAGCAGCCAGTTCCAGATTAATGAAAAA.

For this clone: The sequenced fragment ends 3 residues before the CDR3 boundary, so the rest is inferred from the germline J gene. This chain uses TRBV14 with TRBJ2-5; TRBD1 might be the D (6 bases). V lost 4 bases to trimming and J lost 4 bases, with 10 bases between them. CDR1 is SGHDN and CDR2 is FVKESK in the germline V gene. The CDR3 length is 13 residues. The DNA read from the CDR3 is TGTGCCAGCAGCCCCACAGGGAGAGAGACC. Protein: CASSPTGRET. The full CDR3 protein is CASSPTGRETQYF. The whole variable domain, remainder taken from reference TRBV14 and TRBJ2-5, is EAGVTQFPSHSVIEKGQTVTLRCDPISGHDNLYWYRRVMGKEIKFLLHFVKESKQDESGMPNNRFLAERTGGTYSTLKVQPAELEDSGVYFCASSPTGRETQYFGPGTRLLVL.

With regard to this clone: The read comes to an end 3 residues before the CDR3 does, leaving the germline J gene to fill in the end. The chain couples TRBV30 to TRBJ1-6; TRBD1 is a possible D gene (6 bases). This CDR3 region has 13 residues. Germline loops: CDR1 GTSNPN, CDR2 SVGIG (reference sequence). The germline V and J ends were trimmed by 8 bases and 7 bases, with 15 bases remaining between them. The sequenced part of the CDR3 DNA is TGTGCCGGGCGGGGGCTTCGAAATTCACCC. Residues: CAGRGLRNSP. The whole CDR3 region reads CAGRGLRNSPLHF.

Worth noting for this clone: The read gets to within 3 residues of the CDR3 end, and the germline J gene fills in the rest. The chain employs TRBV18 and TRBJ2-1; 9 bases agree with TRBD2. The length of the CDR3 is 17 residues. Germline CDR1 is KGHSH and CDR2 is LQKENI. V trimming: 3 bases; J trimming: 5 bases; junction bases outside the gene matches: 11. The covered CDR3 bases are TGTGCCAGCTCACCGCTGATTAGCGGGAGTGTGAACAATGAG. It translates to CASSPLISGSVNNE. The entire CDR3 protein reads CASSPLISGSVNNEQFF.